This T cell receptor beta chain was observed in a study of cytomegalovirus exposure and HLA in healthy donors. Whole-study context: Later analysis reported that the 130 or so validation repertoires shared the platform of the 500 to 850 first-cohort repertoires.

Germline V gene lookup returns CDR1 MNHEY and CDR2 SMNVEV (reference sequence). This CDR3 is 13 amino acids long. Trimming left V 8 bases short and J 5 bases short, with 15 bases between. General study findings and limits: In vitro testing confirmed a few CMV-associated chains as specific for CMV antigens.

As concerns this clone: Its antigen remains unknown.

Only in-frame clones appear in the TCRdb table, and some are missing; sequencing was by immunoSEQ multiplex PCR. The table includes about 240,000 clones, approximately 86% detected once. This sequence joins TRBV27 and TRBJ1-2, with D possibly being TRBD1 (5 bases). Sequencing was performed on PBMCs. The origin of this receptor is a woman aged 25-40 years in good health and CMV-seropositive. The CDR3 sequence: CASGVFSGYGYTF. The CDR3 nucleotides read TGTGCCAGCGGGGTGTTTTCAGGGTATGGCTACACCTTC.